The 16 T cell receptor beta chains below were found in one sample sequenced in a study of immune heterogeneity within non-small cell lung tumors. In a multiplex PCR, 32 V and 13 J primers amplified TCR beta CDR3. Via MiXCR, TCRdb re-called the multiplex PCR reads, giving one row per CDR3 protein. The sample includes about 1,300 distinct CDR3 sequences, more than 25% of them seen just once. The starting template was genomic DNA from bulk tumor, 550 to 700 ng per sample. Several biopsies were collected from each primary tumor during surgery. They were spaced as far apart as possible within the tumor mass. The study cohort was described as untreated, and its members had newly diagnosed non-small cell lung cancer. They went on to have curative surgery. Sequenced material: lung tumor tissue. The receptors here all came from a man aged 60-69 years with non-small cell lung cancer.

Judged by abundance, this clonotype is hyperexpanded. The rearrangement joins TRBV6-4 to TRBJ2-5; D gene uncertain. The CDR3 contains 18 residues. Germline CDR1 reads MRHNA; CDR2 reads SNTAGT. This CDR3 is CPNVPAVTPPSTWETQYF. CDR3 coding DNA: TGTCCTAACGTGCCAGCAGTGACTCCGCCCTCGACGTGGGAGACCCAGTACTTC.

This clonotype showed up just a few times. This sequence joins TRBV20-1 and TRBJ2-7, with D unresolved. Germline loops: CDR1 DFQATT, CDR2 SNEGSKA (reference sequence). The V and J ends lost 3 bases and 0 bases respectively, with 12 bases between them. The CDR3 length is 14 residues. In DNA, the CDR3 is TGCAGTGCTAGTAGTGAACCGAGCTCCTACGAGCAGTACTTC. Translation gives CSASSEPSSYEQYF.

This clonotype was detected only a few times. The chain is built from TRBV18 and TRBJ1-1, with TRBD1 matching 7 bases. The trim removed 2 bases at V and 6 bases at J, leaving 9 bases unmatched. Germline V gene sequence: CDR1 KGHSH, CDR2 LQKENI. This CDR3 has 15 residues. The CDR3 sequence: CASSPTQGSGAEAFF. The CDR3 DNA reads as TGTGCCAGCTCACCAACACAGGGGTCCGGGGCTGAAGCTTTCTTT.

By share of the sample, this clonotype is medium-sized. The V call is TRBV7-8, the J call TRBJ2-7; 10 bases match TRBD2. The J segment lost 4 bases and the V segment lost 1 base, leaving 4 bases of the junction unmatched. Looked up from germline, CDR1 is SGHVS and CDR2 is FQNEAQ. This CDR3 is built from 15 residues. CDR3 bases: TGTGCCAGCAGCTTAGGACGGACTAGCGGATACGAGCAGTACTTC. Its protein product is CASSLGRTSGYEQYF.

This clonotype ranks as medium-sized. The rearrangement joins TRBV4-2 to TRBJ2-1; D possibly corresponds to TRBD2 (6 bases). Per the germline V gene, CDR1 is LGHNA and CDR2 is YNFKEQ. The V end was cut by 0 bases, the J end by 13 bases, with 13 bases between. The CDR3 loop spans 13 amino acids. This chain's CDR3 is CASSQDPGLPQFF. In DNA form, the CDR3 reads TGTGCCAGCAGCCAAGATCCGGGACTTCCCCAGTTCTTC.

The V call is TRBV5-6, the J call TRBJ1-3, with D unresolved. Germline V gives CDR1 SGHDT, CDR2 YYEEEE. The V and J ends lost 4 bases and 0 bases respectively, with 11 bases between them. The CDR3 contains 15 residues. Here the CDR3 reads CASSQTVISGNTIYF. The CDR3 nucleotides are TGTGCCAGCAGCCAGACGGTCATCTCTGGAAACACCATATATTTT.

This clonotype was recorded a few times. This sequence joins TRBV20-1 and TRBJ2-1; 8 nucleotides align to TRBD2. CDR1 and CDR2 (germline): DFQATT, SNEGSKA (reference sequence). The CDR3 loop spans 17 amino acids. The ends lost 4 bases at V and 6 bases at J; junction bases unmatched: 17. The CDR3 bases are TGCAGTGCTACTCCACCATGGGACCTAGCGGGTTCCAATGAGCAGTTCTTC. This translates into CSATPPWDLAGSNEQFF.

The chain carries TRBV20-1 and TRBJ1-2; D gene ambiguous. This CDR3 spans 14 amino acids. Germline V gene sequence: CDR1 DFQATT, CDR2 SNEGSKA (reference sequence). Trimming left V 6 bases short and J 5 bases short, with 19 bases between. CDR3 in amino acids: CSATLRLVKYGYTF. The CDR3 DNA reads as TGCAGTGCCACACTTCGACTGGTCAAATATGGCTACACCTTC.

The CDR3 protein is CASSLSASDQPQHF. CDR3 in DNA: TGTGCCAGCAGCTTGTCGGCCAGCGATCAGCCCCAGCATTTT. V gene TRBV11-2 combines with J gene TRBJ1-5; no clear D. CDR1 and CDR2 from the germline V gene are SGHAT and FQNNGV. Trimming left V 3 bases short and J 5 bases short, with 11 bases between. The CDR3 is made up of 14 amino acids. Combining the CDR3 with reference TRBV11-2 and TRBJ1-5 gives the whole variable domain EAGVAQSPRYKIIEKRQSVAFWCNPISGHATLYWYQQILGQGPKLLIQFQNNGVVDDSQLPKDRFSAERLKGVDSTLKIQPAKLEDSAVYLCASSLSASDQPQHFGDGTRLSIL.

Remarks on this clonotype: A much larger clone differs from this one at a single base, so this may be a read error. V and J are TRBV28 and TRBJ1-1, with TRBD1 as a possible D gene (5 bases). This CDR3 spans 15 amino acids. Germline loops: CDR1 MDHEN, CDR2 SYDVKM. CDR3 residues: CVSVDSVQENTEAFF. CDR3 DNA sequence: TGTGTCAGCGTCGATTCGGTACAGGAGAACACTGAAGCTTTCTTT.

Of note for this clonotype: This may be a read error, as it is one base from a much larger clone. This chain's CDR3 is CAWSLLHTGANFLTF. CDR3 nucleotide sequence: TGTGCCTGGAGTTTATTACACACTGGGGCCAACTTCCTGACTTTC. The gene calls are TRBV30 and TRBJ2-6; D is possibly TRBD1 (5 bases). The germline gives CDR1 GTSNPN, CDR2 SVGIG (reference sequence). This CDR3 region has 15 residues. Filled out from reference TRBV30 and TRBJ2-6, the complete variable domain reads SQTIHQWPATLVQPVGSPLSLECTVEGTSNPNLYWYRQAAGRGLQLLFYSVGIGQISSEVPQNLSASRPQDRQFILSSKKLLLSDSGFYLCAWSLLHTGANFLTFGAGSRLTVL.

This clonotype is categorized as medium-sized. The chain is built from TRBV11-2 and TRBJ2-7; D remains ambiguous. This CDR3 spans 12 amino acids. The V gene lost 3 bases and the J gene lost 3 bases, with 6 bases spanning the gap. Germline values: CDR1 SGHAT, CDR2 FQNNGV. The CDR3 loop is CASSFILYEQYF. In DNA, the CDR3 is TGTGCCAGCAGCTTCATCCTCTACGAGCAGTACTTC.

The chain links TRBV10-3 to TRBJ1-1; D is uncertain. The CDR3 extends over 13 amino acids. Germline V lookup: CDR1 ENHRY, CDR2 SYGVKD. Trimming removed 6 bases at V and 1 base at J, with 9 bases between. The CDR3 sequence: CAISLTQNTEAFF. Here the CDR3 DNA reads TGTGCCATCAGCCTCACACAGAACACTGAAGCTTTCTTT.

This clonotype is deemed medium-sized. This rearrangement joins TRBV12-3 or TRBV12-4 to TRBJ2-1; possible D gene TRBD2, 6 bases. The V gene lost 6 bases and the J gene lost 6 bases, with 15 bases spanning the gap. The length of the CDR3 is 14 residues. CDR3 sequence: CASSPGARGNEQFF. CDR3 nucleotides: TGTGCCAGCAGCCCGGGAGCCCGCGGCAATGAGCAGTTCTTC.

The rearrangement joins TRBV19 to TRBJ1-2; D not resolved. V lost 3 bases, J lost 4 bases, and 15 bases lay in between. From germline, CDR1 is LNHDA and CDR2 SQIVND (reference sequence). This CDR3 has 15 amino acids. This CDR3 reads CASSMVGRGGYGYTF. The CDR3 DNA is TGTGCCAGTAGTATGGTTGGGAGAGGTGGCTATGGCTACACCTTC. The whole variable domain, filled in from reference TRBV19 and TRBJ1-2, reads DGGITQSPKYLFRKEGQNVTLSCEQNLNHDAMYWYRQDPGQGLRLIYYSQIVNDFQKGDIAEGYSVSREKKESFPLTVTSAQKNPTAFYLCASSMVGRGGYGYTFGSGTRLTVV.

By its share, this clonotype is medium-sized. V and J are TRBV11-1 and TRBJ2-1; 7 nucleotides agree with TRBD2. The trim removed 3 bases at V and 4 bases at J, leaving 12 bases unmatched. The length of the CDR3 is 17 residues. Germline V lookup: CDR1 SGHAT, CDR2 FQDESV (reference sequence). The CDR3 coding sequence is TGTGCCAGCAGCTTCCACCAGCGGGAAATGGGGTACAATGAGCAGTTCTTC. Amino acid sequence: CASSFHQREMGYNEQFF.